The clone carrying this T cell receptor beta chain is a singleton in its sample. The antigen remains undetermined. The source of the sample is a study of cytomegalovirus exposure and HLA in healthy donors. Study details: Previous work identified 117 million unique TCR beta sequences from about 200 million T cells.

Study findings and constraints: Reportedly, HLA-A and HLA-B alleles of most subjects were accurately predicted from TCR beta. Cytomegalovirus status, reportedly, was diagnosed with high specificity and sensitivity by the classifier.

The CDR3 is made up of 13 amino acids. Germline assignment: CDR1 MNHEY and CDR2 SVGAGI. Trimming took off 0 bases at V and 0 bases at J, with 3 bases between the two ends. The PCR made use of 60 Vbeta and 13 Jbeta primers. Repertoires were generated with immunoSEQ multiplex PCR, while TCRdb's copy carries only in-frame clones and drops some. The sample holds around 150,000 clones; roughly 78% are singletons and the top ten take 2% to 2.5%. This rearrangement joins TRBV6-5 to TRBJ2-7, with D uncertain. The origin of this receptor is a young man in good health and CMV-seronegative. The sequencing input was PBMCs. The CDR3 nucleotides are TGTGCCAGCAGTTACTCCCTCTCCTACGAGCAGTACTTC. It yields the protein CASSYSLSYEQYF.